This TCR beta chain was identified in a study of blood T cell repertoires in COVID-19. Study background: The origin of the acute and convalescent COVID-19 samples was the United States, Italy and Spain. T cells, B-cell-depleted T cells, or PBMCs supplied cDNA or gDNA.

Original processing methods: From reference gene primer amplification, estimates of nucleated cell counts were derived. Some clones are missing from TCRdb's copy, which holds only in-frame ones; the method was immunoSEQ multiplex PCR. D and trimming were read from the DNA, whereas the V and J calls and clone size are those reported in that table. This sample has 25,000 to 35,000 clones, with approximately 85% found just once. This CDR3 has 15 residues. The V gene end was trimmed by 6 bases and the J gene end by 0 bases; junction bases not matched to a gene: 7. Germline V gives CDR1 MNHEY, CDR2 SVGEGT.

Sequenced input: peripheral blood. The chain joins TRBV6-2 or TRBV6-3 to TRBJ2-7; 8 nucleotides align to TRBD1. The TCR sequence derives from a human donor in a cohort sampled during active COVID-19. The CDR3, as DNA: TGTGCCAGCAGCCCGACAGGGGAAGTCTCCTACGAGCAGTACTTC. The encoded protein is CASSPTGEVSYEQYF.